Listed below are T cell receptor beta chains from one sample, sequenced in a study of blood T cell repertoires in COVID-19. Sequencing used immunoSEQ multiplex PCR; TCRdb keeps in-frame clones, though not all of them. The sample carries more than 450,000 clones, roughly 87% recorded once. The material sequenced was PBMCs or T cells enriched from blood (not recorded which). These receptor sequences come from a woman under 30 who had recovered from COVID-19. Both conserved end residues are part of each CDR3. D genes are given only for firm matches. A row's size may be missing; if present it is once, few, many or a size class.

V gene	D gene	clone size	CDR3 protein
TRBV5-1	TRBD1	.	CASSPEGTGANTGELFF
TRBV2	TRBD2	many	CASKKSGGTSYEQYF
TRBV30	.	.	CASLGGGTLYYGYTF
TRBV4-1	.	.	CASSQDPGMGYGYTF
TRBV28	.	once	CASSLEGSFSNQPQHF
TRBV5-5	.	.	CASMEGSSYNEQFF
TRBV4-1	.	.	CASSQPTRGAGYGYTF
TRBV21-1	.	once	CASSKARALGRGLTDTQYF
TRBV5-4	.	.	CASSSNFPSSGNTIYF
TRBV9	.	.	CASSGAGGLNEQFF
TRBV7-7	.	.	CASRSARRNEQFF
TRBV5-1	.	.	CASSLDGGLADTQYF
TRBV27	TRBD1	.	CASSLSGQGREQYF
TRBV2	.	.	CASTETIGSPLHF
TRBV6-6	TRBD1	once	CASRIPGQGSYEQYF
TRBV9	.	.	CASSGRQGRPSGNTIYF
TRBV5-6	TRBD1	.	CASSLTGRGAFAAFF
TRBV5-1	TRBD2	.	CASSPGTSGGIGNEQFF
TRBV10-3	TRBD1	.	CAIRGGQGEETQYF
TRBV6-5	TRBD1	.	CASSYSGTGWYGYTF
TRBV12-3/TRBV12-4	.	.	CASSPTGTYGYTF
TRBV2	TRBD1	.	CASSGTGNEKLFF
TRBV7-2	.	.	CASSEWEAGEKLFF
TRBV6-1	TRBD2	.	CASSEALGSGGAGNEQFF
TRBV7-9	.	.	CASSLSGSSNQPQHF
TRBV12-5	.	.	CASGLGEAQGNTEAFF
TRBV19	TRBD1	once	CATTGAWENTEAFF
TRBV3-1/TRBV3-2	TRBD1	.	CASSQDRIGTGIETQYF
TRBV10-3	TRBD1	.	CAISEAGTASYEQYF
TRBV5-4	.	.	CASSFSGMNTGELFF
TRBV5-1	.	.	CASSSEVRTYEQYF
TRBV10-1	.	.	CATSDTSNQPQHF
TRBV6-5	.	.	CASSYIFNRVETQYF
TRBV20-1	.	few	CSAPGAQGYTF
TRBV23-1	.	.	CASSQSGGAEIAKNIQYF
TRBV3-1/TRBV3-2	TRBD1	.	CASSHLGTVQGYTF
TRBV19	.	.	CASSIGSGQPQHF
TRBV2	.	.	CASSDGELDEKLFF
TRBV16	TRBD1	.	CASSMGQGTNEKLFF
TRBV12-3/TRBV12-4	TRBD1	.	CASTRDREHEQYF
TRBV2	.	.	CASNEVRAEKLFF
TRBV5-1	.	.	CASSLEQGETQYF
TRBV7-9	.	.	CASSPGGQTQETQYF
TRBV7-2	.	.	CASSLAGLVRETQYF
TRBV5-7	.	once	CASSGDGSKDYGYTF
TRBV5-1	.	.	CASSPQGGEQFF